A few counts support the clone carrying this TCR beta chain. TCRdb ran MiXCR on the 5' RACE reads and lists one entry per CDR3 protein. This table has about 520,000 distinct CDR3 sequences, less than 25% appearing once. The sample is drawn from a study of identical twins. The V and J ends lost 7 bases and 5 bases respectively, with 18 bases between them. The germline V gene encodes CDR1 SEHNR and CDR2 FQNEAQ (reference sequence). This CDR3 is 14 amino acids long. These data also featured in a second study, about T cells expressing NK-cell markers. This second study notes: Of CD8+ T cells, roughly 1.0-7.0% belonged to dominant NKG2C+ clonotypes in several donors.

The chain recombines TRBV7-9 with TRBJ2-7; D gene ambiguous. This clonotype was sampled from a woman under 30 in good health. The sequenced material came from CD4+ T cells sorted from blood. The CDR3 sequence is CASKGIKGINEQYF. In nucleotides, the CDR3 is TGTGCCAGCAAAGGAATAAAAGGGATCAACGAGCAGTACTTC.